This T cell receptor (beta chain) was observed in a study of response to subunit inactivated influenza vaccine. Germline-derived CDR1 and CDR2 are MNHEY and SMNVEV (reference sequence). V was trimmed by 3 bases and J by 8 bases, leaving 11 bases between them. This CDR3 is built from 13 residues. TCRdb used MiXCR to reprocess the RT-PCR reads, holding one entry per CDR3 protein. The sample lists 500,000 to 600,000 distinct CDR3 sequences, over 9.5% occurring once. The chain recombines TRBV27 with TRBJ2-1, with D perhaps TRBD2 (6 bases). This TCR was sampled from a man aged 50 to 60 who received an inactivated influenza vaccine. The sequenced sample was PBMCs from blood, obtained on the day of vaccination. The CDR3 DNA reads TGTGCCAGCAGTTTTTGGGGGGTTGATGAGCAGTTCTTC. Protein sequence: CASSFWGVDEQFF.